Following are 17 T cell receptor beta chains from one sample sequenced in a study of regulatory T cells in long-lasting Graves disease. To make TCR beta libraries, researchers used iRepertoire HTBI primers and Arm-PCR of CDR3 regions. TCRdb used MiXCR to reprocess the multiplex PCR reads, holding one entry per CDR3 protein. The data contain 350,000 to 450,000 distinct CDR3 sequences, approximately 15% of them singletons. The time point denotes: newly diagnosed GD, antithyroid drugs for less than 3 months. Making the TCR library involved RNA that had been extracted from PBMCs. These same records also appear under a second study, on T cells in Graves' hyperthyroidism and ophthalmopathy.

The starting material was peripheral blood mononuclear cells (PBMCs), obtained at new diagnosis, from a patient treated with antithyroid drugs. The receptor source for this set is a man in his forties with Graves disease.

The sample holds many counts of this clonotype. Written as DNA, the CDR3 is TGTGCCTGGAGTGGGGGGTACGAGCAGTACTTC. Amino acid sequence: CAWSGGYEQYF. The chain combines TRBV30 with TRBJ2-7, with D perhaps being TRBD1 or TRBD2 (5 bases each). V dropped 1 base and J dropped 4 bases, with 5 bases sitting between them. The CDR3 has 11 amino acids. Per germline, CDR1 GTSNPN and CDR2 SVGIG (reference sequence).

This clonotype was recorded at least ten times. CDR3 sequence reads: CASSLGQTQNYGYTF. CDR3 nucleotides: TGCGCCAGCAGCCTCGGACAGACCCAGAACTATGGCTACACCTTC. V and J are TRBV4-1 and TRBJ1-2, with a possible D match to TRBD1 (6 bases). In germline, CDR1 is MGHRA, CDR2 YSYEKL. With 4 bases removed from V and 2 bases from J, the gap between germline ends came to 14 bases. CDR3 length: 15 amino acids.

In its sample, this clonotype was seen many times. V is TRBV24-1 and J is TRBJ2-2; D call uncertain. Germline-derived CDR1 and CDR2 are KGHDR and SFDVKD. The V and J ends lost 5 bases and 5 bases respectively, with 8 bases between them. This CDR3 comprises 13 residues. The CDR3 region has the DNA TGTGCCACCAGTGTGTTGGGAACCGGGGAGCTGTTTTTT. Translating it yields CATSVLGTGELFF.

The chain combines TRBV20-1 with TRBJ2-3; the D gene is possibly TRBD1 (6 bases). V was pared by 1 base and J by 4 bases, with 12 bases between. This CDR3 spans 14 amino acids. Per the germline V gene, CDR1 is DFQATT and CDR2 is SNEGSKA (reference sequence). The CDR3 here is CSARATGVADTQYF. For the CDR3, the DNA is TGCAGTGCTAGAGCGACAGGCGTGGCAGATACGCAGTATTTT.

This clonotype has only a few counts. The CDR3 coding sequence is TGTGCCAGCAGTGTTCTTGGGACAGGGAATTCACCCCTCCACTTT. It translates to CASSVLGTGNSPLHF. The gene calls are TRBV6-2 or TRBV6-3 and TRBJ1-6; 9 nucleotides match TRBD1. CDR3 length: 15 residues. Trimming took 5 bases from V and 7 from J; bases not matched to a gene: 6. Germline CDR1 and CDR2: MNHEY and SVGEGT.

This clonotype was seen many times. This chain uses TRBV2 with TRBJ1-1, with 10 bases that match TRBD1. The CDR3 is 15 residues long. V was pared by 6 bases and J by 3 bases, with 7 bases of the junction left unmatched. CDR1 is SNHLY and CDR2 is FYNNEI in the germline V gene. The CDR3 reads CASSRDRGGDTEAFF. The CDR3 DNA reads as TGTGCCAGCAGCCGGGACAGGGGAGGGGACACTGAAGCTTTCTTT.

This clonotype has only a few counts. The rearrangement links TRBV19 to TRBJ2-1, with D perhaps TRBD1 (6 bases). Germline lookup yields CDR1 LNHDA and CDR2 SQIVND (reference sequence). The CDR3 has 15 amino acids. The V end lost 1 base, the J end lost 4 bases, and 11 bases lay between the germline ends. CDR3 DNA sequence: TGTGCCAGTAGTATAGGGACAGCTATATACAATGAGCAGTTCTTC. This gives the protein CASSIGTAIYNEQFF.

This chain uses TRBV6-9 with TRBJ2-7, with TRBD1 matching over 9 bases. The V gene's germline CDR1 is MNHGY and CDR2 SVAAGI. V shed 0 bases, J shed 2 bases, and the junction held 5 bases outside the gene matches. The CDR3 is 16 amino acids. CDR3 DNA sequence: TGTGCCAGCAGTTATTCCGGGACAGGGAATCCCTACGAGCAGTACTTC. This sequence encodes CASSYSGTGNPYEQYF.

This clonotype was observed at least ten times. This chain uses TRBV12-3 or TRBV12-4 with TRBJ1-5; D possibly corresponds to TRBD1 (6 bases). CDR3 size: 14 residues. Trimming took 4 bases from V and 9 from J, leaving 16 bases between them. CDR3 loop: CASSYGTPDSPQHF. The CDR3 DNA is TGTGCCAGCAGTTACGGGACACCTGATTCGCCCCAGCATTTT.

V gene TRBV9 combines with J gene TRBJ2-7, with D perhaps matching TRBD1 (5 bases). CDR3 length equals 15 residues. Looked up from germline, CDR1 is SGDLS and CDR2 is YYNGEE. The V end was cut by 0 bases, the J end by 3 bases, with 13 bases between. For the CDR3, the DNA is TGTGCCAGCAGCGTAGCTTCGGGCAGGGACTACGAGCAGTACTTC. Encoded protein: CASSVASGRDYEQYF.

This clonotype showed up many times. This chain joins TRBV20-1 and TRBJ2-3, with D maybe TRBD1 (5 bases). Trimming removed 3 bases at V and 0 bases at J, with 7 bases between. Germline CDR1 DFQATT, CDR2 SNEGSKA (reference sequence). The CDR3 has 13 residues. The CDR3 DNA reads TGCAGTGCTAGGACAGCCAGCACAGATACGCAGTATTTT. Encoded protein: CSARTASTDTQYF.

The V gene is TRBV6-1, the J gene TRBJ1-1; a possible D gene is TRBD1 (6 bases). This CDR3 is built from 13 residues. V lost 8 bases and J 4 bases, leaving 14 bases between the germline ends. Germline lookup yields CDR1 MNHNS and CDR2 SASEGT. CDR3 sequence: CASCGGGGTEAFF. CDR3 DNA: TGTGCCAGCTGTGGAGGGGGGGGCACTGAAGCTTTCTTT.

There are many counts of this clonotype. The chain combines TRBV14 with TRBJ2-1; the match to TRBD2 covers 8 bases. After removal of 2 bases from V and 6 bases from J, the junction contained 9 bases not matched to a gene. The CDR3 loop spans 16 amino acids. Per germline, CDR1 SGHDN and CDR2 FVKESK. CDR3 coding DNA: TGTGCCAGCAGCCAATTCGCGGGGGGCCTGGCCAATGAGCAGTTCTTC. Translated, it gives CASSQFAGGLANEQFF.

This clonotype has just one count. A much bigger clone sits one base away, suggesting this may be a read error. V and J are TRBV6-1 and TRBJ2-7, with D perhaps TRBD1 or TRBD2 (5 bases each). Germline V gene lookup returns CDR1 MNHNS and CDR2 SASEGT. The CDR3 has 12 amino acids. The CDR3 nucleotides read TGTGCCAGCAGTTACGGGACCTACAAGCAGTACTTC. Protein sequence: CASSYGTYKQYF.

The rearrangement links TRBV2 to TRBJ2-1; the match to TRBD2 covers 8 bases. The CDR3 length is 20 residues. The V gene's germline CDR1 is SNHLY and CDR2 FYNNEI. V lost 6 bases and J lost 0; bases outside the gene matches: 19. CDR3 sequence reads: CASSPRRDSGAKSSYNEQFF. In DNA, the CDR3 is TGTGCCAGCAGCCCCCGGAGGGATAGCGGGGCAAAGAGCTCCTACAATGAGCAGTTCTTC.

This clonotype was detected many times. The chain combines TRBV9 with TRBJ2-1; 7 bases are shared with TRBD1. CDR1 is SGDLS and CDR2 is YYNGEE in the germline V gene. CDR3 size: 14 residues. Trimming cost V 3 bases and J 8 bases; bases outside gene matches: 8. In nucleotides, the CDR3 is TGTGCCAGCAGCGATAGACAGGGTTCCCATGAGCAGTTCTTC. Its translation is CASSDRQGSHEQFF. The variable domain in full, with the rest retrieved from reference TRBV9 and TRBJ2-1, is DSGVTQTPKHLITATGQRVTLRCSPRSGDLSVYWYQQSLDQGLQFLIQYYNGEERAKGNILERFSAQQFPDLHSELNLSSLELGDSALYFCASSDRQGSHEQFFGPGTRLTVL.

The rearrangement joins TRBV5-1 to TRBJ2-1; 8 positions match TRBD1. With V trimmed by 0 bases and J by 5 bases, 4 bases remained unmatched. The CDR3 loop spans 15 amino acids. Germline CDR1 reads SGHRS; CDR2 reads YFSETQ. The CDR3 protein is CASSLVRGLDNEQFF. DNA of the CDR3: TGCGCCAGCAGCTTGGTCAGGGGGCTAGACAATGAGCAGTTCTTC.